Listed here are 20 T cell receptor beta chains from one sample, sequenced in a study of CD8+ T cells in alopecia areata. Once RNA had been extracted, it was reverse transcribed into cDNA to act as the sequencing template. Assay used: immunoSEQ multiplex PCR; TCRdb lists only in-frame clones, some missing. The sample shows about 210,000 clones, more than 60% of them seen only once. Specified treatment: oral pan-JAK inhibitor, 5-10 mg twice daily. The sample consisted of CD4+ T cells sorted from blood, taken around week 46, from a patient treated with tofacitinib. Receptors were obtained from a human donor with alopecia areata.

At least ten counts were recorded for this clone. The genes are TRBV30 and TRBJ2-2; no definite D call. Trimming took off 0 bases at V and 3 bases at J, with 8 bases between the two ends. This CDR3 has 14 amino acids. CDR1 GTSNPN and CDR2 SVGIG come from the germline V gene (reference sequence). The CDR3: CAWSVHWDTGELFF. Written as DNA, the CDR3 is TGTGCCTGGAGTGTACATTGGGACACCGGGGAGCTGTTTTTT.

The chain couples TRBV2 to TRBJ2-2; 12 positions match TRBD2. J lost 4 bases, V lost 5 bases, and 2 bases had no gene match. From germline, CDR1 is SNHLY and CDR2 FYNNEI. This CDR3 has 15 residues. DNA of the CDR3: TGTGCCAGCAGTCTGACTAGCGGGGGCACCGGGGAGCTGTTTTTT. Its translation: CASSLTSGGTGELFF.

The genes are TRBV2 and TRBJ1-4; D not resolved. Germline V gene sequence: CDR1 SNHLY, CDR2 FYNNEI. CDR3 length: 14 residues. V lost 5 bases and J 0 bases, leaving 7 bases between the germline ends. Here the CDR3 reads CASSMDSTNEKLFF. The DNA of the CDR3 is TGTGCCAGCAGTATGGACTCAACTAATGAAAAACTGTTTTTT.

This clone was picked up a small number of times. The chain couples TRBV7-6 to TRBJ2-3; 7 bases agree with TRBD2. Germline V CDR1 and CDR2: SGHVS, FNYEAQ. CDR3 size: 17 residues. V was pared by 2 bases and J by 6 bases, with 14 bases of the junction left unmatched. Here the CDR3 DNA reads TGTGCCAGCAGCTTATTACCCCCCTCGACTAGCCCCGATACGCAGTATTTT. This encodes CASSLLPPSTSPDTQYF.

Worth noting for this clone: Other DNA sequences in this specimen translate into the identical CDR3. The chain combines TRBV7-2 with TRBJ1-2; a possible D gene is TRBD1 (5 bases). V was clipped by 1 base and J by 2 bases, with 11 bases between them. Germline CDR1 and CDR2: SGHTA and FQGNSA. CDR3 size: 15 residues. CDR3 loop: CASSLGQGGNYGYTF. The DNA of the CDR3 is TGTGCCAGCAGCTTAGGGCAGGGCGGGAACTATGGCTACACCTTC.

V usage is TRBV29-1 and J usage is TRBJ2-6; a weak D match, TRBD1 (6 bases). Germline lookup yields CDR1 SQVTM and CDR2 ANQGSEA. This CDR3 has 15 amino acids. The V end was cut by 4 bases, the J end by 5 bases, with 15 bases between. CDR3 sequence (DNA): TGCAGCGTTGTGCGGACAGTCGGTAGGGCCAACGTCCTGACTTTC. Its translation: CSVVRTVGRANVLTF.

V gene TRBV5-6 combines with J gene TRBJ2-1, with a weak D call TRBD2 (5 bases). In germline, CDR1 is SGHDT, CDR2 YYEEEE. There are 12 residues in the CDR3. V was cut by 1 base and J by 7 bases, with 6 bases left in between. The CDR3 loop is CASSLWRNEQFF. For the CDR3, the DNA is TGTGCCAGCAGCTTGTGGAGGAATGAGCAGTTCTTC. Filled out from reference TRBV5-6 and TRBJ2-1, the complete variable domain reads DAGVTQSPTHLIKTRGQQVTLRCSPKSGHDTVSWYQQALGQGPQFIFQYYEEEERQRGNFPDRFSGHQFPNYSSELNVNALLLGDSALYLCASSLWRNEQFFGPGTRLTVL.

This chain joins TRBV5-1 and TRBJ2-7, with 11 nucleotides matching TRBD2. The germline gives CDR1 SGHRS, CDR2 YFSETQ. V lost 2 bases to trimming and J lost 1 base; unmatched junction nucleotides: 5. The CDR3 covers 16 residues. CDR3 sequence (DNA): TGCGCCAGCAGCTTCTCTAGCGGGGGGTTTTCCTACGAGCAGTACTTC. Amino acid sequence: CASSFSSGGFSYEQYF.

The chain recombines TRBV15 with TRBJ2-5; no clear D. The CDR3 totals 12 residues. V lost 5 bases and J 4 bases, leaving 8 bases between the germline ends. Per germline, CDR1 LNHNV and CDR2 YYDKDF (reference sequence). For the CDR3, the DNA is TGTGCCACCAGCCCTCGGTCAGAGACCCAGTACTTC. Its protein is CATSPRSETQYF.

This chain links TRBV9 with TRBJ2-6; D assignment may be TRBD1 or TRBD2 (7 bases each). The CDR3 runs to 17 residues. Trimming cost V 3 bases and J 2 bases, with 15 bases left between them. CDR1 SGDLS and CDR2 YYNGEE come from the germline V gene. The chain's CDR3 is CASSAPQGGAGANVLTF. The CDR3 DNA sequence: TGTGCCAGCAGCGCCCCGCAGGGGGGGGCTGGGGCCAACGTCCTGACTTTC.

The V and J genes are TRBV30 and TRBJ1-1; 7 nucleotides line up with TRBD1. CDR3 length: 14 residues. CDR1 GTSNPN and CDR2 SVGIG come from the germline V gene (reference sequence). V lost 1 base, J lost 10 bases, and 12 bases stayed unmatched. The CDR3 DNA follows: TGTGCCTGGAGTGCAAAGACAGGGTCGAGCGGAGCTTTCTTT. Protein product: CAWSAKTGSSGAFF. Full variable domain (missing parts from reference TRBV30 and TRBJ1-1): SQTIHQWPATLVQPVGSPLSLECTVEGTSNPNLYWYRQAAGRGLQLLFYSVGIGQISSEVPQNLSASRPQDRQFILSSKKLLLSDSGFYLCAWSAKTGSSGAFFGQGTRLTVV.

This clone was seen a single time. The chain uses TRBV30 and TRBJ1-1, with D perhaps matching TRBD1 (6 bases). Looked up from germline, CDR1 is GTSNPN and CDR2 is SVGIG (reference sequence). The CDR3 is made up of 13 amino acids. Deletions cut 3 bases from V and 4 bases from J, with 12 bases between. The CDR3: CAWRPTGTTEAFF. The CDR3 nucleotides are TGTGCCTGGAGGCCCACAGGGACCACTGAAGCTTTCTTT.

The CDR3, as DNA: TGCAGCGTTTTACCCGGCCTCCGACAATCTGAGCAGTTCTTC. It translates to CSVLPGLRQSEQFF. The gene calls are TRBV29-1 and TRBJ2-1; D call uncertain. Trimming took 5 bases from V and 9 from J, leaving 20 bases between them. This CDR3 is built from 14 residues. The V gene's germline CDR1 is SQVTM and CDR2 ANQGSEA.

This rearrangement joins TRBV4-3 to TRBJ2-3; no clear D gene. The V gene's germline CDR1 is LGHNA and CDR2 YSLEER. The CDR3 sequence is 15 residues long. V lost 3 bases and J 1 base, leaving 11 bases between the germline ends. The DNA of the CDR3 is TGCGCCAGCAGCCACCTCGGGCAGGGCACAGATACGCAGTATTTT. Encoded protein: CASSHLGQGTDTQYF.

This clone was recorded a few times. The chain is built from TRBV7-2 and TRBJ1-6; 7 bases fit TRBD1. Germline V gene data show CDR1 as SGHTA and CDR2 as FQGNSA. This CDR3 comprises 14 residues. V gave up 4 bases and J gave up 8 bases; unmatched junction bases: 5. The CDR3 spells CASSSGQIYSPLHF. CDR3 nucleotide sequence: TGTGCCAGCAGCTCGGGACAGATCTATTCACCCCTCCACTTT.

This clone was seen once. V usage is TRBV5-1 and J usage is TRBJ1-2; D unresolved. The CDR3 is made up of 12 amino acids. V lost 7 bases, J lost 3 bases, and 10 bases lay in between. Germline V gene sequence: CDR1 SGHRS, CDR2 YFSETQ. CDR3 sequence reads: CASADGHYGYTF. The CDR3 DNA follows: TGCGCCAGCGCGGACGGACACTATGGCTACACCTTC.

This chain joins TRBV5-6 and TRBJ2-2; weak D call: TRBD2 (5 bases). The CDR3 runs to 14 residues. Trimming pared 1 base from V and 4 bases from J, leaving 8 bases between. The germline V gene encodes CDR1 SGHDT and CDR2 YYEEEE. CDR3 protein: CASSLLAPTGELFF. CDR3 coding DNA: TGTGCCAGCAGCTTGCTAGCCCCCACCGGGGAGCTGTTTTTT.

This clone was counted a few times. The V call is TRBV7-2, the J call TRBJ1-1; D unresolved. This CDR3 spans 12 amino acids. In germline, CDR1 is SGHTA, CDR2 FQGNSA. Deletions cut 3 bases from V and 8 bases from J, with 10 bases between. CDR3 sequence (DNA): TGTGCCAGCAGCTTCCCCAGAACAGAAGCTTTCTTT. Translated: CASSFPRTEAFF.

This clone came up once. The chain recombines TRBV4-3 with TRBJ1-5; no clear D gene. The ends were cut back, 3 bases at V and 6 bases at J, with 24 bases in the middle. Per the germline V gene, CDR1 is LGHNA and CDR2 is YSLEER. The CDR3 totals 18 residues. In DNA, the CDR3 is TGCGCCAGCAGCCAGGGCCCTTTGGGCCCCGGCGGTAGTCAGCCCCAGCATTTT. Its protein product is CASSQGPLGPGGSQPQHF.

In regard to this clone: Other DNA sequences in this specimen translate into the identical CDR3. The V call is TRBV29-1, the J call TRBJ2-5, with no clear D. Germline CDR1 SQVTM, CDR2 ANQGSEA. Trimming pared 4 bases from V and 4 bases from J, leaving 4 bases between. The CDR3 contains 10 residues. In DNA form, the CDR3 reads TGCAGCGTTGGGTTAGAGACCCAGTACTTC. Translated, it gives CSVGLETQYF.